This is a list of T cell receptor beta chains from one sample in a study of T cell changes during pregnancy in multiple sclerosis. Only in-frame clones appear in the TCRdb table, and some are missing; sequencing was by immunoSEQ multiplex PCR. The sample lists tens of thousands of clones; 92% were seen once. Sequences were derived from peripheral blood, sampled after pregnancy. The source is a female donor with multiple sclerosis, enrolled in a pregnancy study. The CDR3 runs from the conserved cysteine through the conserved F or W. The order of the fields is CDR3 length, V gene, J gene, clone size, D gene, CDR3 DNA, CDR3 protein. D genes are given only for firm matches. Clone size is stated in some rows and not others, as once, few, many or a class when expanded.

CDR3 length: 13; V gene: TRBV7-9; J gene: TRBJ1-2; clone size: NA; D gene: TRBD1; CDR3 DNA: TGTGCCAGCAGTATGGACAGGGACTATGGCTACACCTTC; CDR3 protein: CASSMDRDYGYTF
CDR3 length: 16; V gene: TRBV9; J gene: TRBJ2-2; clone size: few; D gene: TRBD2; CDR3 DNA: TGTGCCAGCAGCGTAGGACTAGCGGGGAACACCGGGGAGCTGTTTTTT; CDR3 protein: CASSVGLAGNTGELFF
CDR3 length: 16; V gene: TRBV9; J gene: TRBJ2-3; clone size: NA; D gene: TRBD2; CDR3 DNA: TGTGCCAGCAGCGTAGATGGTAGCGGGGGAGCAGATACGCAGTATTTT; CDR3 protein: CASSVDGSGGADTQYF
CDR3 length: 14; V gene: TRBV5-6; J gene: TRBJ1-2; clone size: NA; D gene: NA; CDR3 DNA: TGTGCCAGCAGCCCGGAGGGGAGCCCCTATGGCTACACCTTC; CDR3 protein: CASSPEGSPYGYTF
CDR3 length: 15; V gene: TRBV10-3; J gene: TRBJ1-6; clone size: NA; D gene: TRBD1; CDR3 DNA: TGTGCCATCAGCCCGGACAGGGGGTACAATTCACCCCTCCACTTT; CDR3 protein: CAISPDRGYNSPLHF
CDR3 length: 15; V gene: TRBV10-3; J gene: TRBJ2-7; clone size: NA; D gene: NA; CDR3 DNA: TGTGCCATCAGTGGCGTAGGGGGGGGTACTGGCGAGCAGTACTTC; CDR3 protein: CAISGVGGGTGEQYF
CDR3 length: 13; V gene: TRBV5-4; J gene: TRBJ1-4; clone size: NA; D gene: TRBD1; CDR3 DNA: TGTGCCACAGGGGGACCCGGGGCGGAAAAACTGTTTTTT; CDR3 protein: CATGGPGAEKLFF
CDR3 length: 16; V gene: TRBV19; J gene: TRBJ2-2; clone size: NA; D gene: TRBD1; CDR3 DNA: TGTGCCAGTACCAACGCGTGGACAGGGGAACACGGGGAGCTGTTTTTT; CDR3 protein: CASTNAWTGEHGELFF
CDR3 length: 14; V gene: TRBV11-2; J gene: TRBJ2-7; clone size: NA; D gene: TRBD1; CDR3 DNA: TGTGCCAGCAGCTTGGGACAGGGAATGTACGAGCAGTACTTC; CDR3 protein: CASSLGQGMYEQYF
CDR3 length: 14; V gene: TRBV7-9; J gene: TRBJ2-7; clone size: NA; D gene: NA; CDR3 DNA: TGTGCCAGCAGTTCAGGGGGGTCCTCCTACGAGCAGTACTTC; CDR3 protein: CASSSGGSSYEQYF
CDR3 length: 16; V gene: TRBV4-3; J gene: TRBJ2-1; clone size: NA; D gene: NA; CDR3 DNA: TGCGCCAGCAGCCAAGAGACAGTCCTCTCCTACAATGAGCAGTTCTTC; CDR3 protein: CASSQETVLSYNEQFF
CDR3 length: 17; V gene: TRBV30; J gene: TRBJ1-5; clone size: NA; D gene: TRBD1; CDR3 DNA: TGTGCCTGGAAGAACAGGGGGCGAGCGGGGAGCAATCAGCCCCAGCATTTT; CDR3 protein: CAWKNRGRAGSNQPQHF
CDR3 length: 12; V gene: TRBV29-1; J gene: TRBJ1-3; clone size: NA; D gene: NA; CDR3 DNA: TGCAGCGCCAGGGTGCCTGGAAACACCATATATTTT; CDR3 protein: CSARVPGNTIYF
CDR3 length: 16; V gene: TRBV19; J gene: TRBJ1-1; clone size: NA; D gene: TRBD1; CDR3 DNA: TGTGCCAGTACCCAGGGGGTTGGAGGCTGGGACACTGAAGCTTTCTTT; CDR3 protein: CASTQGVGGWDTEAFF
CDR3 length: 15; V gene: TRBV7-2; J gene: TRBJ2-7; clone size: NA; D gene: NA; CDR3 DNA: TGTGCCAGCAGCTTAGTCTCCCCCCTCATGAGCGAGCAGTACTTC; CDR3 protein: CASSLVSPLMSEQYF
CDR3 length: 14; V gene: TRBV27; J gene: TRBJ2-1; clone size: NA; D gene: TRBD2; CDR3 DNA: TGTGCCAGCAGTTTATTTCTGGGGGGGAGTGAGCAGTTCTTC; CDR3 protein: CASSLFLGGSEQFF
CDR3 length: 13; V gene: TRBV19; J gene: TRBJ1-6; clone size: NA; D gene: NA; CDR3 DNA: TGTGCCTGCCGGGACATGGGGAATTCACCCCTCCACTTT; CDR3 protein: CACRDMGNSPLHF
CDR3 length: 14; V gene: TRBV7-8; J gene: TRBJ1-1; clone size: NA; D gene: TRBD1; CDR3 DNA: TGTGCCAGCACCTACAGGGGAATGAACACTGAAGCTTTCTTT; CDR3 protein: CASTYRGMNTEAFF
CDR3 length: 14; V gene: TRBV6-1; J gene: TRBJ2-7; clone size: NA; D gene: NA; CDR3 DNA: TGTGCCAGCACCTCAGACATTTCTTCCTACGAGCAGTACTTC; CDR3 protein: CASTSDISSYEQYF
CDR3 length: 12; V gene: TRBV7-2; J gene: TRBJ2-3; clone size: NA; D gene: NA; CDR3 DNA: TGTGCCAGCAGCTTAGGAGCGTATACGCAGTATTTT; CDR3 protein: CASSLGAYTQYF
CDR3 length: 15; V gene: TRBV7-2; J gene: TRBJ2-4; clone size: NA; D gene: NA; CDR3 DNA: TGTGCCAGCAGCTTAGTGGGGGGCGCGGGAGACATTCAGTACTTC; CDR3 protein: CASSLVGGAGDIQYF
CDR3 length: 13; V gene: TRBV2; J gene: TRBJ1-6; clone size: NA; D gene: NA; CDR3 DNA: TGTGCCAGTTCCCGGGAAAACAATTCACCCCTCCACTTT; CDR3 protein: CASSRENNSPLHF
CDR3 length: 13; V gene: TRBV30; J gene: TRBJ2-7; clone size: NA; D gene: NA; CDR3 DNA: TGTGCCTGGAGTGTACTCAGCGACTACGAGCAGTACTTC; CDR3 protein: CAWSVLSDYEQYF
CDR3 length: 16; V gene: TRBV6-5; J gene: TRBJ1-2; clone size: NA; D gene: NA; CDR3 DNA: TGTGCCAGCAGTTACAAGCGGCTGACTTCCAACTATGGCTACACCTTC; CDR3 protein: CASSYKRLTSNYGYTF
CDR3 length: 13; V gene: TRBV30; J gene: TRBJ2-7; clone size: NA; D gene: TRBD2; CDR3 DNA: TGTGCCTGGAGTACGGGGGGGGCCTACGAGCAGTACTTC; CDR3 protein: CAWSTGGAYEQYF
CDR3 length: 12; V gene: TRBV29-1; J gene: TRBJ2-2; clone size: NA; D gene: TRBD2; CDR3 DNA: TGCAGCGGGGGGGGAGTCACCGGGGAGCTGTTTTTT; CDR3 protein: CSGGGVTGELFF
CDR3 length: 13; V gene: TRBV5-8; J gene: TRBJ1-2; clone size: NA; D gene: NA; CDR3 DNA: TGTGCCAGCAGCTTGGGGGGGCCCGCTGGCTACACCTTC; CDR3 protein: CASSLGGPAGYTF